This T cell receptor beta chain was recovered during a study of PD-L1 blockade in urothelial cancer. Time point of the sample: pretreatment peripheral blood. The V and J ends lost 6 bases and 8 bases, in that order; junction bases with no gene match: 8. Germline CDR1 and CDR2: MDHEN and SYDVKM. This CDR3 contains 13 residues. Produced via immunoSEQ multiplex PCR; TCRdb's table is partial and in-frame only. In the table there are around 130,000 clones, roughly 84% of which are singletons. This clone has just a few counts. This TCR derives from a man aged 50 or older with urothelial cancer. This sequence joins TRBV28 and TRBJ1-2; 8 bases fit TRBD1. This specimen was PBMCs, taken around atezolizumab (anti-PD-L1) treatment. The CDR3 DNA reads as TGTGCCAGCAGCGGACAGGGACGGGAGGGCTACACCTTC. Translating it yields CASSGQGREGYTF.